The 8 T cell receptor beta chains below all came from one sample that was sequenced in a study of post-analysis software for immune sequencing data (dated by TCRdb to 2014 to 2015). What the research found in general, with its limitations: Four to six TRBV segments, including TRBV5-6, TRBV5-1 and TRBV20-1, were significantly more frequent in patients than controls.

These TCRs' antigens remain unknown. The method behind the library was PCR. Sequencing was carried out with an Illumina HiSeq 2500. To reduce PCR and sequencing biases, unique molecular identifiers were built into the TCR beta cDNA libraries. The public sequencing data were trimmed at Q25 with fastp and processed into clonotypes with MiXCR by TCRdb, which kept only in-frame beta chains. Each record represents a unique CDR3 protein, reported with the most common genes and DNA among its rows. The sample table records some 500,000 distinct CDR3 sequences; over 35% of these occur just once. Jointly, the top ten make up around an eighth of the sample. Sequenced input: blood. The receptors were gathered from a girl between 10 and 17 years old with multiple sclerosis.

The CDR3 sequence: CSAGQGAAYEQYF. The CDR3 DNA sequence: TGCAGTGCAGGACAGGGGGCGGCGTACGAGCAGTACTTC. The chain has TRBV20-1 and TRBJ2-7; 11 nucleotides agree with TRBD1. The germline gives CDR1 DFQATT, CDR2 SNEGSKA (reference sequence). The V gene end was trimmed by 6 bases and the J gene end by 4 bases; junction bases not matched to a gene: 5. The CDR3 extends over 13 amino acids.

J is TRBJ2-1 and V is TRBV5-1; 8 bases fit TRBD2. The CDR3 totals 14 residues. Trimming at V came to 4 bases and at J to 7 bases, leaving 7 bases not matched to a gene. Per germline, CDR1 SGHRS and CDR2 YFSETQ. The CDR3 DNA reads TGCGCCAGCAGCATATTGACTAGCGAAAATGAGCAGTTCTTC. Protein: CASSILTSENEQFF.

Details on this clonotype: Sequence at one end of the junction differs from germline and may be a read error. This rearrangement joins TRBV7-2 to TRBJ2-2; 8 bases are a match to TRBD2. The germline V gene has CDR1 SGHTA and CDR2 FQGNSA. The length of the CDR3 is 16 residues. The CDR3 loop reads CASSRPRAAGEGELFF. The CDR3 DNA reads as TGCGCCAGCAGCCGCCCTCGTGCAGCGGGAGAAGGGGAGCTGTTTTTT.

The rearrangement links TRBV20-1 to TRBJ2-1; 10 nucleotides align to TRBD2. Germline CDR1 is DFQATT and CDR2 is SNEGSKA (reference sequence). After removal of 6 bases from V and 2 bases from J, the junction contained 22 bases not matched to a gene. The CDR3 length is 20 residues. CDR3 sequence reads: CSAPIPPGTSARSTYNEQFF. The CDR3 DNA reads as TGCAGTGCCCCGATTCCACCCGGGACTAGCGCGAGGTCGACCTACAATGAGCAGTTCTTC.

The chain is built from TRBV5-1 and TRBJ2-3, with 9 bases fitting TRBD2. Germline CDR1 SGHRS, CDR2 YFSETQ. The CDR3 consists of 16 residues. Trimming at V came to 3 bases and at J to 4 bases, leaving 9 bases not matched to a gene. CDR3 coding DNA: TGCGCCAGCAGCTCTTTAGCGGGAGAAGATCCAGATACGCAGTATTTT. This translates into CASSSLAGEDPDTQYF.

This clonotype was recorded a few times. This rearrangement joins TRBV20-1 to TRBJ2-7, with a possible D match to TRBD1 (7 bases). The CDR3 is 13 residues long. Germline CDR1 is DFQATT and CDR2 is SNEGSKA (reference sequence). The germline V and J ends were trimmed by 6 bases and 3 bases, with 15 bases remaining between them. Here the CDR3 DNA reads TGCAGTGCCCCGAGACAGGGAGGCTACGAGCAGTACTTC. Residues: CSAPRQGGYEQYF.

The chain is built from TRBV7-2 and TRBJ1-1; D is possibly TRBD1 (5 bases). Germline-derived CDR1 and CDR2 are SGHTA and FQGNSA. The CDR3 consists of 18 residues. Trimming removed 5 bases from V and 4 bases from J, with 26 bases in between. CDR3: CASSLRGWPGWVATEAFF. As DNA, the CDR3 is TGTGCCAGCAGCCTGCGTGGATGGCCAGGGTGGGTCGCCACTGAAGCTTTCTTT. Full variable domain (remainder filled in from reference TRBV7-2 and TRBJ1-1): GAGVSQSPSNKVTEKGKDVELRCDPISGHTALYWYRQSLGQGLEFLIYFQGNSAPDKSGLPSDRFSAERTGGSVSTLTIQRTQQEDSAVYLCASSLRGWPGWVATEAFFGQGTRLTVV.

CDR3 nucleotide sequence: TGTGCCAGCAGCCAAGAACTAGCGGGATACAATGAGCAGTTCTTC. This codes for CASSQELAGYNEQFF. The chain couples TRBV4-2 to TRBJ2-1; TRBD2 aligns across 10 bases. CDR1 is LGHNA and CDR2 is YNFKEQ in the germline V gene. V gave up 0 bases and J gave up 4 bases; unmatched junction bases: 0. The CDR3 is made up of 15 amino acids.